The TCR beta chain described here comes from a study of T-cell memory formation after mild COVID-19. Each CDR3 protein gets one entry after TCRdb re-called the 5' RACE reads with MiXCR. Here the sample spans around 140,000 distinct CDR3 sequences, about 6% being singletons. The CDR3 has 14 residues. Trimming left V 6 bases short and J 2 bases short, with 13 bases between. J is TRBJ2-5 and V is TRBV12-3 or TRBV12-4; D possibly corresponds to TRBD2 (5 bases). This clonotype was sampled from an adult woman who had mild COVID-19 (a few samples of this study predate the infection). Cell type and time point are not known. Sequenced input: PBMCs or a T cell subset sorted from them (not recorded which). Here the CDR3 reads CASSQRWTQETQYF. In DNA, the CDR3 is TGTGCCAGCAGCCAACGATGGACTCAAGAGACCCAGTACTTC.